This record looks at one T cell receptor beta chain sequence and its context. The data were obtained in a study of shared clonotypes between healthy human individuals. This table comes from immunoSEQ multiplex PCR, and its TCRdb copy is limited to in-frame clones, with some not included. This sample has about 1.1 million clones, with approximately 80% found just once. From germline, CDR1 is MDHEN and CDR2 SYDVKM. V was cut by 5 bases and J by 6 bases, with 9 bases left in between. The length of the CDR3 is 12 residues. The V call is TRBV28, the J call TRBJ2-3, with no clear D. Sample: memory CD4+ T cells from PBMCs. Subset defined: CD45RA-negative fraction. The sequence was obtained from a man in his late teens or twenties in good health. Some clones in this sample may be carry-over from other donors' samples. CDR3 residues: CASSPNRDTQYF. The CDR3, as DNA: TGTGCCAGCAGTCCGAACCGGGATACGCAGTATTTT.